The rows below give T cell receptor beta chains drawn from one sample of a study of T cell changes during pregnancy in multiple sclerosis. Method: immunoSEQ multiplex PCR; TCRdb's copy keeps in-frame clones and lacks some. Found here are some 38,000 clones, almost 90% of them singletons; the top ten hold around 0.52%. This specimen was CD4+ T cells from peripheral blood mononuclear cells, taken in the second trimester of pregnancy. Receptors were obtained from a female donor with multiple sclerosis, enrolled in a pregnancy study. CDR3s include the opening cysteine and the closing phenylalanine or tryptophan. D genes are given only for firm matches. Clone size is stated in some rows and not others, as once, few, many or a class when expanded.

D,J,size,V,DNA,CDR3
.,TRBJ2-3,.,TRBV2,TGTGCCAGCGCGGGATTAAATACGCAGTATTTT,CASAGLNTQYF
TRBD2,TRBJ2-1,.,TRBV5-1,TGCGCCAGCAGCCCCGGACTAGCGGGGAGATCCTACAATGAGCAGTTCTTC,CASSPGLAGRSYNEQFF
TRBD2,TRBJ2-7,.,TRBV19,TGTGCCAGTAGTATTCTAGCGGGTGGCTCCTACGAGCAGTACTTC,CASSILAGGSYEQYF
TRBD2,TRBJ2-7,.,TRBV18,TGTGCCAGCTCCCCCGGACATGGGAGGGCCAGAGTTACTACCTACGAGCAGTACTTC,CASSPGHGRARVTTYEQYF
.,TRBJ1-1,once,TRBV28,TGTGCCAGCAGTTTTCCCTCAACGAGGGTTTTCTTT,CASSFPSTRVFF
TRBD2,TRBJ2-7,.,TRBV12-5,TGTGCTAGTGGTTTGGTAGTTCCGTGGATGGCGGGAGACGCTTCCTACGAGCAGTACTTC,CASGLVVPWMAGDASYEQYF
.,TRBJ1-3,.,TRBV4-1,TGCGCCAGCAGCCAAGATCCAGGGGTGCAGTTGGGAATATATTTT,CASSQDPGVQLGIYF
.,TRBJ1-2,.,TRBV29-1,TGCAGCGTCCCCGGAATGTCAGGGCGGAGTGGCTACACCTTC,CSVPGMSGRSGYTF
.,TRBJ1-2,.,TRBV2,TGTGCCAGCAGTTATCTTTTGGGCTACACCTTC,CASSYLLGYTF
TRBD2,TRBJ2-3,.,TRBV29-1,TGCAGCGTAAGCTGGCGGGAGGGTGATACGCAGTATTTT,CSVSWREGDTQYF
TRBD2,TRBJ2-6,.,TRBV4-3,TGCGCCAGCAGCCAAGATCGAGGACTAGCCTTGTCTGGGGCCAACGTCCTGACTTTC,CASSQDRGLALSGANVLTF
.,TRBJ2-7,once,TRBV6-6,TGTGCCAGCTCCTTCCTCCAGGGCACCTACGAGCAGTACTTC,CASSFLQGTYEQYF
.,TRBJ1-1,once,TRBV5-1,TGCGCCAGCAGCGATACAGGGACTGAAGCTTTCTTT,CASSDTGTEAFF
.,TRBJ2-6,.,TRBV21-1,TGTGCCAGCAGCGTGCGGGACCCCGACTCTGGGGCCAACGTCCTGACTTTC,CASSVRDPDSGANVLTF
.,TRBJ1-2,.,TRBV19,TGTGCCAGTAGTAGAGGAACGAGGGATGGCTACACCTTC,CASSRGTRDGYTF
.,TRBJ1-5,once,TRBV19,TGTGCCAGTAGTTTCCTTAACAATCAGCCCCAGCATTTT,CASSFLNNQPQHF